A selection of T cell receptor beta chains follows, all from one sample in a study of human T cells and chemical hapten exposure. TCRdb ran MiXCR on the RACE reads and lists one entry per CDR3 protein. The data show more than 55,000 distinct CDR3 sequences, 9.5% to 10% seen once. Sequenced here: whole blood, sampled in connection with sensitization to the hapten diphenylcyclopropenone (DPC). The origin of the receptors is a man aged 40-49 years with alopecia areata. Some clones in this sample may be carry-over from other donors' samples. Each CDR3 is given with its conserved first and last residue. Fields, in order: V gene, clone size, CDR3 protein. Only some rows state a clone size, as once, few, many or a class for expanded clones.

>TRBV29-1|many
CSVGASGAGEQFF
>TRBV27|many
CASSSNYNEQFF
>TRBV11-2|-
CASSSPGGGRVTDTQYF
>TRBV21-1|few
CASSKANRKGAEDTEAFF
>TRBV6-5|many
CASSYAGTGFGNTIYF
>TRBV18|many
CASSAKQEMEQYF
>TRBV6-5|few
CASHSAGQGAGEQYF
>TRBV5-1|-
CASSSPEKRTDTQYF
>TRBV6-1|-
CASSASAGLAGNEQFF
>TRBV11-1|many
CASSLVKNRPTGELFF
>TRBV7-2|-
CASSAFRPTEQFF
>TRBV28|many
CASSSEHQPQHF
>TRBV24-1|many
CATSGPNYNEQFF
>TRBV5-1|few
CASGEPVHAADTQYF
>TRBV27|-
CASSGGSINEQFF
>TRBV6-1|-
CASRGRPTYEQYF
>TRBV2|few
CASSFMEGPDTQYF
>TRBV20-1|few
CSARSGVDSKSYEQYF
>TRBV5-8|many
CASSLELSTDTQYF
>TRBV7-9|many
CASSLGFENEQFF
>TRBV6-1|-
CASSEVGGRAGGELFF
>TRBV2|-
CASSGAGRPSTDTQYF
>TRBV12-5|many
CASGRTGADSNQPQHF
>TRBV20-1|-
CSASTSNAQYF
>TRBV12-3/TRBV12-4|few
CASSPTGPGEKLFF
>TRBV4-1|few
CASSQSSAANNEQFF
>TRBV5-1|many
CASSLAHNQETQYF
>TRBV4-2|-
CASSQEPGATANYGYTF
>TRBV6-1|few
CASRDFLSQPQHF
>TRBV20-1|-
CSASAGAGGDTQYF
>TRBV2|-
CASRDRGRYQETQYF
>TRBV7-2|few
CASSDLARNTIYF
>TRBV12-5|many
CASGLGGGGNYNEQFF
>TRBV19|-
CASSYTGDSGANVLTF
>TRBV20-1|few
CSAGPDREFPSYNSPLHF
>TRBV5-4|many
CASSLGSTKGYTF
>TRBV6-5|many
CASSSGQGLGQPQHF
>TRBV4-3|many
CASSQDLGLSTQYF
>TRBV9|few
CASSIVSGSLTGELFF
>TRBV7-9|few
CASSSDRGVTDTQYF
>TRBV20-1|many
CSAEGAGVYEQYF
>TRBV3-1|few
CASSRVEASNEQFF
>TRBV12-3/TRBV12-4|-
CASSLAEVRWTEAFF
>TRBV7-2|few
CASSLALAGGPNTDTQYF
>TRBV3-1|many
CASSQDGLRQETQYF
>TRBV9|-
CASSVKTTNEKLFF
>TRBV27|-
CASTLGVGTDTQYF
>TRBV20-1|many
CSAPLAGISYNEQFF
>TRBV7-6|-
CASSSGQGNSPLHF
>TRBV7-8|-
CASSLEERSNQPQHF
>TRBV7-8|few
CASSLVPSGSTGDTQYF
>TRBV7-9|-
CASSYVGSTGANVLTF
>TRBV7-9|many
CASSLDHTSEQYF
>TRBV6-5|few
CASRPRESYNEQFF
>TRBV5-4|few
CASSSTEDNEQFF
>TRBV20-1|many
CSARDPPRTSEITDTQYF
>TRBV12-3/TRBV12-4|many
CASRSPSFGQGRGYTF
>TRBV24-1|many
CATSDLMYQETQYF
>TRBV10-3|many
CAISAVGTGMFYEQYF